Each of the 19 T cell receptor beta chains below was sequenced from the same sample in a study of Ad26.COV2.S vaccination and SARS-CoV-2 variants. The treatment was: roughly 20 received Ad26.COV2.S at low or high dose, single or two shots; 5 received placebo; per-sample allocation not given. Day 63 following the first vaccine or placebo injection was when the samples were taken. TCRdb's copy holds only in-frame clones and misses some; the assay was immunoSEQ multiplex PCR. This sample has around 250,000 clones, with around nine tenths found just once. The source material was peripheral blood, sampled in a trial of Ad26.COV2.S vaccine versus placebo. These receptors were taken from a person aged 18-60 years who received the Ad26.COV2.S COVID-19 vaccine or a placebo.

This clone was recorded only once. The V and J genes are TRBV6-5 and TRBJ2-7; perhaps TRBD1 as D (6 bases). V was trimmed by 7 bases and J by 3 bases, leaving 13 bases between them. The CDR3 sequence is 13 residues long. Germline V gene data show CDR1 as MNHEY and CDR2 as SVGAGI. This chain's CDR3 is CASNPGHNYEQYF. For the CDR3, the DNA is TGTGCCAGCAACCCGGGACATAACTACGAGCAGTACTTC.

The genes are TRBV7-8 and TRBJ1-5, with 12 positions matching TRBD1. The CDR3 consists of 20 residues. The V gene end was trimmed by 5 bases and the J gene end by 3 bases; junction bases not matched to a gene: 17. Germline V lookup: CDR1 SGHVS, CDR2 FQNEAQ. In DNA form, the CDR3 reads TGTGCCAGCAGCGGGAGCCCGGGACAGGGGGCGAGGTTCCTCAATCAGCCCCAGCATTTT. It translates to CASSGSPGQGARFLNQPQHF.

J is TRBJ2-7 and V is TRBV2; possibly TRBD1 for D (6 bases). Trimming took 8 bases from V and 3 from J, leaving 11 bases between them. The CDR3 is 12 amino acids. Germline assignment: CDR1 SNHLY and CDR2 FYNNEI. In DNA, the CDR3 is TGTGCCAGCCAGGGGAGCCTCTACGAGCAGTACTTC. Amino acid sequence: CASQGSLYEQYF.

The chain employs TRBV4-1 and TRBJ2-1; D not certain. This CDR3 has 15 residues. The V gene lost 2 bases and the J gene lost 4 bases, with 12 bases spanning the gap. Germline loops: CDR1 MGHRA, CDR2 YSYEKL. Here the CDR3 DNA reads TGCGCCAGCAGCCAAAGGTCTGGGTTATACAATGAGCAGTTCTTC. The encoded protein is CASSQRSGLYNEQFF.

The rearrangement links TRBV6-5 to TRBJ1-4; 7 nucleotides agree with TRBD1. CDR3 size: 15 residues. With V trimmed by 0 bases and J by 5 bases, 3 bases remained unmatched. Per germline, CDR1 MNHEY and CDR2 SVGAGI. The CDR3 coding sequence is TGTGCCAGCAGTTACTCGATACAGGGGAATGAAAAACTGTTTTTT. It is translated as CASSYSIQGNEKLFF.

The chain employs TRBV4-2 and TRBJ2-2; 12 bases match TRBD2. The CDR3 consists of 17 residues. Losses at the gene ends were 4 bases for V and 0 bases for J; bases not matched to a gene: 3. Germline V gives CDR1 LGHNA, CDR2 YNFKEQ. DNA for the CDR3: TGTGCCAGCAGCCCGAGGACTAGCGGGGCGAACACCGGGGAGCTGTTTTTT. Translating it yields CASSPRTSGANTGELFF.

The chain carries TRBV18 and TRBJ2-2; the D is unclear. V was shortened by 3 bases and J by 1 base, with 12 bases between the two germline ends. The CDR3 spans 16 residues. From germline, CDR1 is KGHSH and CDR2 LQKENI. This CDR3 is CASSPQSSLNTGELFF. As DNA, the CDR3 is TGTGCCAGCTCACCCCAGTCCTCGTTGAACACCGGGGAGCTGTTTTTT.

The rearrangement links TRBV12-5 to TRBJ1-5; TRBD1 is a possible D gene (5 bases). With 3 bases removed from V and 5 bases from J, the gap between germline ends came to 14 bases. The CDR3 covers 15 residues. CDR1 is LGHNT, CDR2 FRNRAP, per germline. CDR3 in DNA: TGTGCTAGTGGTTTATCCGGGTGGGGGGATCAGCCCCAGCATTTT. Translation gives CASGLSGWGDQPQHF.

A word on this clone: Other DNA sequences in this specimen translate into the identical CDR3. The chain uses TRBV19 and TRBJ1-1; D may be TRBD1 (5 bases). Trimming pared 1 base from V and 1 base from J, leaving 10 bases between. CDR1 is LNHDA, CDR2 SQIVND, per germline (reference sequence). This CDR3 has 15 residues. The CDR3 DNA sequence: TGTGCCAGTAGTATAGTGAGGGGAGAGAACACTGAAGCTTTCTTT. Amino acids: CASSIVRGENTEAFF. The full variable domain, in which reference TRBV19 and TRBJ1-1 provide the parts outside the CDR3, is DGGITQSPKYLFRKEGQNVTLSCEQNLNHDAMYWYRQDPGQGLRLIYYSQIVNDFQKGDIAEGYSVSREKKESFPLTVTSAQKNPTAFYLCASSIVRGENTEAFFGQGTRLTVV.

This sequence joins TRBV6-5 and TRBJ1-6; a weak D match, TRBD1 (6 bases). Germline-derived CDR1 and CDR2 are MNHEY and SVGAGI. The CDR3 consists of 15 residues. Trimming cost V 3 bases and J 4 bases, with 10 bases left between them. CDR3 amino acids: CASSYRGGYNSPLHF. CDR3 sequence (DNA): TGTGCCAGCAGTTATCGAGGGGGATATAATTCACCCCTCCACTTT.

The CDR3 nucleotides are TGTGCCAGCAGCTTCCGGTCTGGAAACACCATATATTTT. Translation: CASSFRSGNTIYF. The V call is TRBV5-6, the J call TRBJ1-3; no reliable D call. V was trimmed by 2 bases and J by 1 base, leaving 4 bases between them. Germline loops: CDR1 SGHDT, CDR2 YYEEEE. The CDR3 has 13 residues.

V and J are TRBV29-1 and TRBJ2-1; the D gene is possibly TRBD2 (5 bases). Germline CDR1 is SQVTM and CDR2 is ANQGSEA. This CDR3 contains 12 residues. Trimming removed 3 bases at V and 8 bases at J, with 11 bases between. CDR3 residues: CSVEASWDEQFF. DNA of the CDR3: TGCAGCGTTGAGGCTAGCTGGGATGAGCAGTTCTTC.

The chain has TRBV11-3 and TRBJ1-1; D is unresolved. This CDR3 is built from 13 residues. V lost 0 bases, J lost 8 bases, and 10 bases lay in between. Looked up from germline, CDR1 is SGHNT and CDR2 is YENEEA. The DNA of the CDR3 is TGTGCCAGCAGCTTAGATAGGGAGACAGAAGCTTTCTTT. It is translated as CASSLDRETEAFF.

The J gene is TRBJ2-2, the V gene TRBV7-9; tentatively, D is TRBD2 (6 bases). Germline values: CDR1 SEHNR, CDR2 FQNEAQ (reference sequence). The CDR3 is 16 residues long. The V end lost 10 bases, the J end lost 2 bases, and 20 bases lay between the germline ends. The CDR3 is CATQPGEVGNTGELFF. For the CDR3, the DNA is TGTGCCACCCAGCCGGGAGAGGTGGGAAACACCGGGGAGCTGTTTTTT.

V usage is TRBV5-1 and J usage is TRBJ1-1; a possible D gene is TRBD1 (5 bases). Germline loops: CDR1 SGHRS, CDR2 YFSETQ. The CDR3 has 12 amino acids. Trimming took off 3 bases at V and 6 bases at J, with 9 bases between the two ends. The DNA for the CDR3 is TGCGCCAGCAGCTCTACGGGGGCTGAAGCTTTCTTT. This translates into CASSSTGAEAFF.

This chain links TRBV24-1 with TRBJ2-1; D gene unclear. The CDR3 is 13 residues long. V gave up 4 bases and J gave up 5 bases, with 8 bases separating them. CDR1 and CDR2 from the germline V gene are KGHDR and SFDVKD. This chain's CDR3 is CATSESFNNEQFF. The CDR3 DNA reads as TGTGCCACCAGTGAGTCCTTCAACAATGAGCAGTTCTTC.

This clone has at least ten counts. The CDR3 DNA follows: TGTGCCAGCAGCATCGGGACGCTGACCTACAATGAGCAGTTCTTC. Residues: CASSIGTLTYNEQFF. This chain connects TRBV9 to TRBJ2-1; D tentatively reads TRBD1 or TRBD2 (5 bases each). Germline-derived CDR1 and CDR2 are SGDLS and YYNGEE. V shed 4 bases and J shed 2 bases, with 13 bases lying between them. The CDR3 consists of 15 residues.

The V gene is TRBV7-2, the J gene TRBJ2-2; no clear D gene. Trimming shortened V by 5 bases and J by 1 base, and 11 bases separated the two germline ends. The V gene's germline CDR1 is SGHTA and CDR2 FQGNSA. The CDR3 has 15 amino acids. The CDR3 is CASSPWAQNTGELFF. The CDR3 coding sequence is TGTGCCAGCAGCCCCTGGGCACAGAACACCGGGGAGCTGTTTTTT.

CDR3 bases: TGTGCCAGCAGCTTAGGCGACCGGGGGGCAGGGCAGCCCCAGCATTTT. The encoded protein is CASSLGDRGAGQPQHF. The gene calls are TRBV7-9 and TRBJ1-5; D possibly corresponds to TRBD1 (6 bases). V was shortened by 1 base and J by 7 bases, with 17 bases between the two germline ends. This CDR3 has 16 residues. The germline V gene encodes CDR1 SEHNR and CDR2 FQNEAQ (reference sequence).